This T cell receptor beta chain was sequenced in a study of technical replicates of blood from several donors. Using immunoSEQ multiplex PCR, the repertoire was profiled, and TCRdb retains in-frame clones only, with some absent. The repertoire holds 53,000 or so clones, with around 95% as singletons. Germline CDR1 is MNHEY and CDR2 is SVGAGI. V shed 0 bases, J shed 6 bases, and the junction held 1 base outside the gene matches. CDR3 length equals 14 residues. V and J are TRBV6-5 and TRBJ2-2; TRBD2 matches 7 bases. The sequenced sample consisted of PBMCs. The receptor was derived from a human donor in good health. Some clones in this sample may be carry-over from other donors' samples. Here the CDR3 DNA reads TGTGCCAGCAGTTACTCGGCGGGAGCCGGGGAGCTGTTTTTT. Protein: CASSYSAGAGELFF.